This entry describes one T cell receptor (beta chain). This specimen comes from a study of cytomegalovirus exposure and HLA in healthy donors. 13 Jbeta primers and 60 Vbeta primers were used for the PCR. The method was immunoSEQ multiplex PCR; TCRdb's version includes in-frame clones alone and lacks a portion of them. The table lists tens of thousands of clones, about four fifths of them singletons. The germline V and J ends were trimmed by 0 bases and 6 bases, with 17 bases remaining between them. This CDR3 comprises 17 residues. Germline V lookup: CDR1 SGHTA, CDR2 FQGNSA. This receptor was identified in a woman aged 30 to 39 in good health and CMV-seronegative. The specimen sequenced was PBMCs. This chain links TRBV7-2 with TRBJ2-2; TRBD2 might be the D (5 bases). The DNA for the CDR3 is TGTGCCAGCAGCTTAGCGCGCGGGTTTTTCCCGTCCGGGGAGCTGTTTTTT. This sequence encodes CASSLARGFFPSGELFF. The full variable domain, its missing parts supplied by reference TRBV7-2 and TRBJ2-2, is GAGVSQSPSNKVTEKGKDVELRCDPISGHTALYWYRQSLGQGLEFLIYFQGNSAPDKSGLPSDRFSAERTGGSVSTLTIQRTQQEDSAVYLCASSLARGFFPSGELFFGEGSRLTVL.